The present T cell receptor beta chain was sequenced within a study of human T cells and chemical hapten exposure. As the library was built, unique molecular identifiers were attached to individual cDNA molecules. MiXCR, run by TCRdb on the RACE reads, gives a single entry per CDR3 protein. The sample carries 85,000 to 95,000 distinct CDR3 sequences, approximately 8.2% recorded once. In its sample, this clonotype was seen a few times. The sample's time point: healthy volunteer bleed at 2 weeks. Before extraction, the whole blood was not fractionated, and total RNA was taken from it. V dropped 5 bases and J dropped 0 bases, with 11 bases sitting between them. This CDR3 spans 15 amino acids. In germline, CDR1 is SGHAT, CDR2 FQNNGV.

The chain carries TRBV11-2 and TRBJ2-4, with D unclear. The TCR originated in a female donor in good health. Some clones in this sample may be carry-over from other donors' samples. Source material: whole blood. The CDR3 nucleotides read TGTGCCAGCAGCCATTTGAGGATAGCCAAAAACATTCAGTACTTC. Amino acids: CASSHLRIAKNIQYF.